Listed below are T cell receptor beta chains from one sample, sequenced in a study of shared clonotypes between healthy human individuals. Clones were read by immunoSEQ multiplex PCR, and TCRdb kept only the in-frame ones, dropping some. The repertoire holds 600,000 to 750,000 clones, with around 72% as singletons. Sequenced: memory CD4+ T cells sorted from blood. These receptors all come from a woman aged 25 to 39 in good health. Both conserved end residues are part of each CDR3. Fields, in order: D gene, J gene, V gene, clone size, CDR3 protein, CDR3 DNA. A D gene is named only where the DNA matches it firmly. Rows give clone size only sometimes, using once, few, many, or a class for an expanded clone.

d_gene: TRBD2; j_gene: TRBJ2-7; v_gene: TRBV18; abundance: .; CDR3aa: CASSELAGPYEQYF; CDR3nt: TGTGCCAGCTCAGAACTAGCGGGACCCTACGAGCAGTACTTC
d_gene: .; j_gene: TRBJ1-6; v_gene: TRBV28; abundance: .; CDR3aa: CASSRFNSPLHF; CDR3nt: TGTGCCAGCAGCCGATTCAATTCACCCCTCCACTTT
d_gene: TRBD1; j_gene: TRBJ1-5; v_gene: TRBV6-9; abundance: .; CDR3aa: CGPFTGDQVDQPQHF; CDR3nt: TGTGGACCGTTCACAGGGGACCAGGTCGATCAGCCCCAGCATTTT
d_gene: TRBD2; j_gene: TRBJ2-7; v_gene: TRBV9; abundance: .; CDR3aa: CASSVGGRGYYEQYF; CDR3nt: TGTGCCAGCAGCGTAGGCGGGCGGGGGTACTACGAGCAGTACTTC
d_gene: .; j_gene: TRBJ1-5; v_gene: TRBV19; abundance: .; CDR3aa: CASRTDSNQPQHF; CDR3nt: TGTGCCAGCCGGACAGATAGCAATCAGCCCCAGCATTTT
d_gene: .; j_gene: TRBJ2-3; v_gene: TRBV11-3; abundance: once; CDR3aa: CASSFREFRTDTQYF; CDR3nt: TGTGCCAGCAGCTTTAGGGAGTTTCGCACAGATACGCAGTATTTT
d_gene: TRBD1; j_gene: TRBJ1-1; v_gene: TRBV29-1; abundance: .; CDR3aa: CSVALFRTGLNTEAFF; CDR3nt: TGCAGCGTTGCCCTCTTCAGGACAGGGCTGAACACTGAAGCTTTCTTT
d_gene: .; j_gene: TRBJ1-5; v_gene: TRBV28; abundance: .; CDR3aa: CASGRLQGLGQPQHF; CDR3nt: TGTGCCAGCGGGCGATTACAGGGTTTGGGGCAGCCCCAGCATTTT
d_gene: .; j_gene: TRBJ1-2; v_gene: TRBV7-8; abundance: .; CDR3aa: CASSLGRDGYTF; CDR3nt: TGTGCCAGCAGCTTAGGCCGTGATGGCTACACCTTC
d_gene: TRBD2; j_gene: TRBJ2-3; v_gene: TRBV19; abundance: .; CDR3aa: CASRSASGSTDTQYF; CDR3nt: TGTGCCAGTAGATCGGCTAGCGGTAGCACAGATACGCAGTATTTT
d_gene: .; j_gene: TRBJ1-1; v_gene: TRBV5-4; abundance: .; CDR3aa: CASSLISAQRAFF; CDR3nt: TGTGCCAGCAGCTTGATTTCGGCCCAAAGGGCTTTCTTT
d_gene: .; j_gene: TRBJ1-5; v_gene: TRBV6-4; abundance: few; CDR3aa: CASSVSSNQPQHF; CDR3nt: TGTGCCAGCAGTGTGTCCAGCAATCAGCCCCAGCATTTT
d_gene: TRBD1; j_gene: TRBJ2-3; v_gene: TRBV28; abundance: .; CDR3aa: CASSLSGQGRGTQYF; CDR3nt: TGTGCCAGCAGTTTATCTGGACAGGGTCGGGGTACGCAGTATTTT
d_gene: .; j_gene: TRBJ1-6; v_gene: TRBV30; abundance: .; CDR3aa: CAWGAEYNSPLHF; CDR3nt: TGTGCCTGGGGGGCTGAGTATAATTCACCCCTCCACTTT
d_gene: TRBD2; j_gene: TRBJ2-7; v_gene: TRBV6-5; abundance: once; CDR3aa: CASSYGAGAYEQYF; CDR3nt: TGTGCCAGCAGTTACGGGGCGGGAGCCTACGAGCAGTACTTC
d_gene: .; j_gene: TRBJ1-5; v_gene: TRBV7-6; abundance: once; CDR3aa: CASSSSPYSNQPQHF; CDR3nt: TGTGCCAGCAGTTCTTCCCCGTATAGCAATCAGCCCCAGCATTTT
d_gene: TRBD1; j_gene: TRBJ2-7; v_gene: TRBV10-3; abundance: .; CDR3aa: CAIRVGQAAYEQYF; CDR3nt: TGTGCCATCAGAGTCGGACAGGCCGCCTACGAGCAGTACTTC
d_gene: TRBD2; j_gene: TRBJ2-5; v_gene: TRBV28; abundance: .; CDR3aa: CASSASGRLQETQYF; CDR3nt: TGTGCCAGCAGTGCGAGCGGGAGACTACAAGAGACCCAGTACTTC
d_gene: TRBD2; j_gene: TRBJ2-3; v_gene: TRBV19; abundance: .; CDR3aa: CASSGRDRVDTQYF; CDR3nt: TGTGCCAGTAGCGGGAGGGACCGGGTAGATACGCAGTATTTT
d_gene: TRBD1; j_gene: TRBJ2-7; v_gene: TRBV6-6; abundance: few; CDR3aa: CASSKGQGAGYEQYF; CDR3nt: TGTGCCAGCAGCAAGGGACAGGGTGCGGGCTACGAGCAGTACTTC
d_gene: .; j_gene: TRBJ2-2; v_gene: TRBV6-5; abundance: once; CDR3aa: CASSYSTGELFF; CDR3nt: TGTGCCAGCAGTTACTCCACCGGGGAGCTGTTTTTT
d_gene: TRBD1; j_gene: TRBJ1-4; v_gene: TRBV7-2; abundance: .; CDR3aa: CASSPTTGGEKLFF; CDR3nt: TGTGCCAGCAGTCCGACGACAGGGGGTGAAAAACTGTTTTTT
d_gene: TRBD1; j_gene: TRBJ1-1; v_gene: TRBV27; abundance: .; CDR3aa: CASSLDYRGFTEAFF; CDR3nt: TGTGCCAGCAGTTTGGATTACAGGGGTTTCACTGAAGCTTTCTTT
d_gene: .; j_gene: TRBJ2-6; v_gene: TRBV21-1; abundance: many; CDR3aa: CASSKVWGLGANVLTF; CDR3nt: .
d_gene: .; j_gene: TRBJ1-5; v_gene: TRBV2; abundance: .; CDR3aa: CASSEGTASNQPQHF; CDR3nt: TGTGCCAGCAGTGAAGGGACAGCCAGCAATCAGCCCCAGCATTTT
d_gene: .; j_gene: TRBJ2-5; v_gene: TRBV4-2; abundance: .; CDR3aa: CASSPHVTETQYF; CDR3nt: TGTGCCAGCAGCCCTCACGTAACTGAGACCCAGTACTTC
d_gene: .; j_gene: TRBJ1-4; v_gene: TRBV7-9; abundance: .; CDR3aa: CASSPPSLWEKLFF; CDR3nt: TGTGCCAGCAGCCCCCCGTCCCTGTGGGAAAAACTGTTTTTT
d_gene: .; j_gene: TRBJ1-1; v_gene: TRBV18; abundance: once; CDR3aa: CASSFRDTLNTEAFF; CDR3nt: TGTGCCAGCTCATTCCGGGACACTCTGAACACTGAAGCTTTCTTT
d_gene: .; j_gene: TRBJ1-5; v_gene: TRBV2; abundance: .; CDR3aa: CASRGLNQPQHF; CDR3nt: TGTGCCAGCAGGGGGCTTAATCAGCCCCAGCATTTT
d_gene: TRBD2; j_gene: TRBJ2-3; v_gene: TRBV4-1; abundance: .; CDR3aa: CASSRETSGRYTQYF; CDR3nt: TGCGCCAGCAGCCGGGAGACTAGCGGGAGATATACGCAGTATTTT
d_gene: TRBD2; j_gene: TRBJ2-2; v_gene: TRBV2; abundance: few; CDR3aa: CASRGTSGIITGELFF; CDR3nt: TGTGCCAGCAGGGGGACTAGCGGGATTATCACCGGGGAGCTGTTTTTT
d_gene: .; j_gene: TRBJ1-1; v_gene: TRBV28; abundance: .; CDR3aa: CASSPPGRRGQNTEAFF; CDR3nt: TGTGCCAGCAGTCCTCCGGGACGTCGGGGGCAGAACACTGAAGCTTTCTTT
d_gene: TRBD1; j_gene: TRBJ1-5; v_gene: TRBV5-1; abundance: .; CDR3aa: CASSRTGEPDQPQHF; CDR3nt: TGCGCCAGCAGCCGGACAGGGGAACCTGATCAGCCCCAGCATTTT
d_gene: TRBD2; j_gene: TRBJ2-1; v_gene: TRBV4-1; abundance: .; CDR3aa: CASSQDRSGTRSYNEQFF; CDR3nt: TGCGCCAGCAGCCAAGATCGATCCGGGACTAGATCCTACAATGAGCAGTTCTTC
d_gene: TRBD1; j_gene: TRBJ1-5; v_gene: TRBV19; abundance: .; CDR3aa: CASTLQGAGQPQHF; CDR3nt: TGTGCCTCAACATTACAGGGGGCTGGTCAGCCCCAGCATTTT